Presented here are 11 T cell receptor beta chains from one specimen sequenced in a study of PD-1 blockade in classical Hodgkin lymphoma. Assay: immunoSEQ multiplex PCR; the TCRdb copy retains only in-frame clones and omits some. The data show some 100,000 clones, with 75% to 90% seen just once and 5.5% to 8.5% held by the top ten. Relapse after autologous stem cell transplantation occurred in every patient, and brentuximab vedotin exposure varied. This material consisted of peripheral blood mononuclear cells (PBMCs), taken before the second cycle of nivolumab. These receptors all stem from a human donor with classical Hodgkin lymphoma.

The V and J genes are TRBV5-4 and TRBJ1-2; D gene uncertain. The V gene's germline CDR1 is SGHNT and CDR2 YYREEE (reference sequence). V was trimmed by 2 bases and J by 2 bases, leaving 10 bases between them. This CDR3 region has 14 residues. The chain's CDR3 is CASSFGHTNYGYTF. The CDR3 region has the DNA TGTGCCAGCAGCTTCGGTCATACGAACTATGGCTACACCTTC. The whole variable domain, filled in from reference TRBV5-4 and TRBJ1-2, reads ETGVTQSPTHLIKTRGQQVTLRCSSQSGHNTVSWYQQALGQGPQFIFQYYREEENGRGNFPPRFSGLQFPNYSSELNVNALELDDSALYLCASSFGHTNYGYTFGSGTRLTVV.

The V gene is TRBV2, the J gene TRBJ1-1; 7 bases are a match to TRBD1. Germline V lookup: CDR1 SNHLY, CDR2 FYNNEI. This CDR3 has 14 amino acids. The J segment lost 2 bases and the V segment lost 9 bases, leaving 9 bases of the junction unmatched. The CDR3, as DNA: TGTGCCAGAGATCAAGGGGGCATTAACACTGAAGCTTTCTTT. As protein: CARDQGGINTEAFF.

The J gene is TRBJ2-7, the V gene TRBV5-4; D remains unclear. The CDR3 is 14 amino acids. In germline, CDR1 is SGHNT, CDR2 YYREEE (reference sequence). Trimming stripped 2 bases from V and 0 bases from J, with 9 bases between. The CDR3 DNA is TGTGCCAGCAGCTTAGATCTCCTCTCCTACGAGCAGTACTTC. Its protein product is CASSLDLLSYEQYF.

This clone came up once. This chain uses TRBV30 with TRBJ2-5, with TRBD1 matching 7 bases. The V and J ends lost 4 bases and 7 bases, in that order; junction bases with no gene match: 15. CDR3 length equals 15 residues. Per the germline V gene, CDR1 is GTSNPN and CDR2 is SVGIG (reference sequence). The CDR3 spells CAWISGAGGFVTQYF. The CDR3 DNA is TGTGCCTGGATAAGTGGTGCAGGGGGTTTTGTGACCCAGTACTTC.

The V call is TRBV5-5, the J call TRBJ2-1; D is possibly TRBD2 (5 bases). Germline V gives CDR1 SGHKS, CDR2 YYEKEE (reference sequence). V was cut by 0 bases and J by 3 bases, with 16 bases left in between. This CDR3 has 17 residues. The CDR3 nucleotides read TGTGCCAGCAGCTTGGGCGGCGCGAGCGGTGACTACAATGAGCAGTTCTTC. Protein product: CASSLGGASGDYNEQFF.

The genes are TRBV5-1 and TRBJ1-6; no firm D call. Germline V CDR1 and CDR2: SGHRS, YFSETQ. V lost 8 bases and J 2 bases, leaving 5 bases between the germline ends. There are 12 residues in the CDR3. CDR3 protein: CARKPYNSPLHF. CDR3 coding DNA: TGCGCCAGGAAACCCTATAATTCACCCCTCCACTTT.

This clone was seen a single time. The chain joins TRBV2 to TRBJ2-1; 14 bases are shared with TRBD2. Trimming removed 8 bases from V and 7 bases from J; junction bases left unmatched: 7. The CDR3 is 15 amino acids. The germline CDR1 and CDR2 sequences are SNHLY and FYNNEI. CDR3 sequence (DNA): TGTGCCAGCTGCCAGACTAGCGGGGGGGGAAATGAGCAGTTCTTC. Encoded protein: CASCQTSGGGNEQFF.

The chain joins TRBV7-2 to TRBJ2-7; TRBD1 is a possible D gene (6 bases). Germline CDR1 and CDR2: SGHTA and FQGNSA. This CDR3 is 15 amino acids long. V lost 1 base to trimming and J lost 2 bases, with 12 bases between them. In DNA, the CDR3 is TGTGCCAGCAGCTTAGTCCTGAACAGGGCCTACGAGCAGTACTTC. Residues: CASSLVLNRAYEQYF. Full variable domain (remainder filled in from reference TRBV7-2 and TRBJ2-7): GAGVSQSPSNKVTEKGKDVELRCDPISGHTALYWYRQSLGQGLEFLIYFQGNSAPDKSGLPSDRFSAERTGGSVSTLTIQRTQQEDSAVYLCASSLVLNRAYEQYFGPGTRLTVT.

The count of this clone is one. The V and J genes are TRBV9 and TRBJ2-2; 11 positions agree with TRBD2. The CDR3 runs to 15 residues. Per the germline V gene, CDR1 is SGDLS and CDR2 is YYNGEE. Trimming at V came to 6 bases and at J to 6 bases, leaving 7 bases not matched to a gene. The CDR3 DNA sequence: TGTGCCAGCACATATAGCGGGGGGGCCGCCGGGGAGCTGTTTTTT. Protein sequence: CASTYSGGAAGELFF.

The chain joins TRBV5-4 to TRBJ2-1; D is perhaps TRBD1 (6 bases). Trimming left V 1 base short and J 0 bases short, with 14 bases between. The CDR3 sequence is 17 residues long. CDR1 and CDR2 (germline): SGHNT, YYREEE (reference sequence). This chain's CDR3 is CASSLRQVLSSYNEQFF. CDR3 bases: TGTGCCAGCAGCTTGAGACAGGTCCTCAGCTCCTACAATGAGCAGTTCTTC.

The CDR3 is CASSLGRDADNEQFF. The CDR3 DNA follows: TGTGCCAGCAGCTTGGGGCGGGACGCCGACAATGAGCAGTTCTTC. This chain uses TRBV5-6 with TRBJ2-1; possible D gene TRBD2, 6 bases. Germline CDR1 is SGHDT and CDR2 is YYEEEE. This CDR3 has 15 amino acids. V lost 0 bases to trimming and J lost 5 bases, with 12 bases between them.